The rows below give T cell receptor beta chains drawn from one sample of a study of beta chain features in type 1 diabetes. Assay used: immunoSEQ multiplex PCR; TCRdb lists only in-frame clones, some missing. The profile covers roughly 350,000 clones, with approximately 11% appearing a single time and 0.015% taken by the ten largest. Sequences were obtained from naive CD4+ T cells from blood. Every receptor here comes from a woman aged 25 to 39 in good health. Both conserved end residues are part of each CDR3. The D gene is left open where the match is weak. Size tells how often a clone was seen (once, few, many) or the class of an expanded clone, and some rows leave it out.

d_gene: NA; j_gene: TRBJ1-5; v_gene: TRBV28; abundance: NA; CDR3aa: CASSQPRGAGNQPQHF; CDR3nt: TGTGCCAGCAGTCAGCCCCGGGGGGCAGGCAATCAGCCCCAGCATTTT
d_gene: TRBD1; j_gene: TRBJ1-1; v_gene: TRBV29-1; abundance: NA; CDR3aa: CSVEDYPGQGGNTEAFF; CDR3nt: TGCAGCGTTGAAGATTACCCGGGACAGGGGGGCAACACTGAAGCTTTCTTT
d_gene: TRBD1; j_gene: TRBJ2-5; v_gene: TRBV19; abundance: NA; CDR3aa: CASSAGTGRKTQYF; CDR3nt: TGTGCCAGTAGTGCTGGGACAGGGAGGAAGACCCAGTACTTC
d_gene: TRBD1; j_gene: TRBJ2-3; v_gene: TRBV18; abundance: NA; CDR3aa: CASSRDRGDTDTQYF; CDR3nt: TGTGCCAGCTCCCGGGACAGGGGAGACACAGATACGCAGTATTTT
d_gene: TRBD1; j_gene: TRBJ2-1; v_gene: TRBV25-1; abundance: few; CDR3aa: CASSDGQGPINEQFF; CDR3nt: TGTGCCAGCAGTGACGGACAGGGTCCTATCAATGAGCAGTTCTTC
d_gene: NA; j_gene: TRBJ2-3; v_gene: TRBV2; abundance: few; CDR3aa: CASSAGEEDTQYF; CDR3nt: TGTGCCAGCAGTGCGGGGGAAGAAGATACGCAGTATTTT
d_gene: TRBD1; j_gene: TRBJ1-5; v_gene: TRBV7-2; abundance: NA; CDR3aa: CASSISADRANQPQHF; CDR3nt: TGTGCCAGCAGCATTAGCGCGGACAGGGCGAATCAGCCCCAGCATTTT
d_gene: NA; j_gene: TRBJ2-5; v_gene: TRBV9; abundance: NA; CDR3aa: CASSVGSGRRETQYF; CDR3nt: TGTGCCAGCAGCGTAGGGTCAGGGAGGAGGGAGACCCAGTACTTC
d_gene: NA; j_gene: TRBJ2-5; v_gene: TRBV6-5; abundance: few; CDR3aa: CASSSPRRETQYF; CDR3nt: TGTGCCAGCAGTTCCCCTCGTCGAGAGACCCAGTACTTC
d_gene: TRBD1; j_gene: TRBJ2-3; v_gene: TRBV25-1; abundance: NA; CDR3aa: CASSRTGRTDTQYF; CDR3nt: TGTGCCAGCAGTCGGACAGGGAGGACAGATACGCAGTATTTT
d_gene: TRBD2; j_gene: TRBJ2-5; v_gene: TRBV29-1; abundance: few; CDR3aa: CSVRGLAGAVETQYF; CDR3nt: TGCAGCGTCCGGGGACTAGCGGGAGCTGTGGAGACCCAGTACTTC
d_gene: NA; j_gene: TRBJ2-6; v_gene: TRBV9; abundance: few; CDR3aa: CASSPPYGANVLTF; CDR3nt: TGTGCCAGCAGCCCCCCGTATGGGGCCAACGTCCTGACTTTC
d_gene: NA; j_gene: TRBJ2-1; v_gene: TRBV29-1; abundance: few; CDR3aa: CSVGDSYNEQFF; CDR3nt: TGCAGCGTTGGAGACAGTTACAATGAGCAGTTCTTC
d_gene: NA; j_gene: TRBJ1-4; v_gene: TRBV29-1; abundance: NA; CDR3aa: CSVGGAGASEKLFF; CDR3nt: TGCAGCGTTGGGGGCGCGGGGGCGTCTGAAAAACTGTTTTTT
d_gene: NA; j_gene: TRBJ1-5; v_gene: TRBV30; abundance: few; CDR3aa: CAWSIQGDQPQHF; CDR3nt: TGTGCCTGGAGTATCCAGGGTGATCAGCCCCAGCATTTT